Described below is a single T cell receptor beta chain sequence and its context. This receptor's antigen is unknown. No per-base quality is available; no much larger clone lies one base away. This record belongs to a study of graft-versus-host responses after intestinal transplantation (dated by TCRdb to the early 2020s). Regarding the study in general: Recipients received multivisceral, liver-intestinal, or isolated intestinal transplants. Anti-thymocyte globulin induction was given to all recipients, followed by maintenance tacrolimus and steroids for approximately three years. The cohort enrolled 20 to 30 intestinal transplant recipients including one retransplant, and 3 patients lacking pretransplant specimens were excluded. To identify alloreactive clones, pre-transplant mixed lymphocyte reaction products were sequenced and then compared with unstimulated pre-transplant donor and recipient T cells. A peak of at least 4% donor T cells among recipient peripheral blood mononuclear cells was the definition used for donor T cell macrochimerism. Rather than being sequenced by the commercial service, samples from three later patients were sequenced in-house on an Illumina MiSeq and processed with MiXCR. Bulk TCR-beta CDR3 sequencing was used to track graft-versus-host and host-versus-graft alloreactive T cell clones in the graft, circulation and bone marrow after intestinal transplantation. General conclusions and limits of the study: GvH clones turned up in recipient bone marrow, with some appearing earlier in ileal mucosa or blood, a pattern consistent with an intestinal mucosal origin. High GvH to HvG T cell clonal ratios were observed in the allografts of patients with donor T cell macrochimerism. Conclusions were limited by the relatively low number and heterogeneity of intestinal transplant patients. Peak levels of circulating GvH clones were associated with declines in HvG clones early after transplant.

Preparation of the library involved the immunoSEQ multiplex PCR assay. In most patients, genomic DNA was isolated using the Qiagen DNeasy Blood and Tissue Kit and sent frozen to Adaptive Biotechnologies for TCR sequencing. High-throughput TCR-beta CDR3 sequencing of genomic DNA from most patients was performed by Adaptive Biotechnologies. Per the source publication's procedure: TCR sequencing data for 15 to 20 patients were retrieved from Adaptive's ImmunoSEQ software; a few other patients were processed with MiXCR and VDJtools. CD4 versus CD8 sorting errors were corrected by removing sequences found in both subsets at a frequency ratio below 5:1. Because the origin of CDR3 nucleotide sequences shared between donor and recipient could not be assigned, those sequences were removed. Alloreactive clones required at least 2-fold expansion over unstimulated cells and minimum CFSE-low frequency of 0.002% (template counts) or 0.001% (read counts). Clones were considered mappable if detected in sequenced pre-transplant spleen, lymph node, or MLR CFSE-low populations of the donor or recipient. The cumulative frequency of alloreactive clones was calculated as a percentage of all sequences, weighted by copy number. In its TCRdb copy, this immuneACCESS table keeps in-frame sequences only and misses some clones. Where compared with another copy, unresolved V genes explain less than half of these, and the others have no known cause. The V and J calls and the clone size are those of that table, but D and trimming were determined from the DNA. This sample lists approximately 88,000 clones; around 93% were detected once. The ten largest clones take up about 0.2% of the sample.

The sample's time point label, in plain terms: cells obtained before transplantation from donor or recipient. CD3+CD4+ and CD3+CD8+ populations were FACS-sorted from unstimulated pre-transplant donor and recipient cells taken from spleen or lymph nodes. The sample here was unstimulated CD4+ T cells sorted from spleen or lymph node cells, taken before transplant. The receptor's source is a human donor who was the organ donor for an intestinal transplant.

The CDR3 region has the sequence CASSRRSGTGGDGLGGRQPQHF. The bases read TGTGCCAGTAGTAGGAGGTCCGGGACAGGGGGCGATGGACTGGGCGGAAGACAGCCCCAGCATTTT. The sequence is built from TRBV19 and TRBJ1-5; TRBD1 aligns with 12 central bases. From cysteine to phenylalanine, the CDR3 is 22 amino acids long. Only the CDR3 DNA stays, 66 bases, in frame from base 1. After removal of 4 bases from V and 7 bases from J, the junction retains 26 bases not matched to a gene. From a lookup of the germline V gene (reference sequence), CDR1 and CDR2 are LNHDA and SQIVND.